Given below is one T cell receptor beta chain in context. TCRdb keeps only in-frame clones here, not all; method: immunoSEQ multiplex PCR. The sample has about 330,000 clones; roughly nine tenths are singletons. The sample comes from a study of blood T cell repertoires in COVID-19. The CDR3 totals 14 residues. V gave up 4 bases and J gave up 5 bases; unmatched junction bases: 6. Germline CDR1 is SGHRS and CDR2 is YFSETQ. This receptor was taken from a woman in her thirties who had recovered from COVID-19. The sequenced sample was PBMCs or T cells enriched from blood (not recorded which). The chain uses TRBV5-1 and TRBJ2-5; 9 bases fit TRBD2. The CDR3 DNA follows: TGCGCCAGCAGCCCCGGGACTAGCTGGGAGACCCAGTACTTC. It specifies CASSPGTSWETQYF.